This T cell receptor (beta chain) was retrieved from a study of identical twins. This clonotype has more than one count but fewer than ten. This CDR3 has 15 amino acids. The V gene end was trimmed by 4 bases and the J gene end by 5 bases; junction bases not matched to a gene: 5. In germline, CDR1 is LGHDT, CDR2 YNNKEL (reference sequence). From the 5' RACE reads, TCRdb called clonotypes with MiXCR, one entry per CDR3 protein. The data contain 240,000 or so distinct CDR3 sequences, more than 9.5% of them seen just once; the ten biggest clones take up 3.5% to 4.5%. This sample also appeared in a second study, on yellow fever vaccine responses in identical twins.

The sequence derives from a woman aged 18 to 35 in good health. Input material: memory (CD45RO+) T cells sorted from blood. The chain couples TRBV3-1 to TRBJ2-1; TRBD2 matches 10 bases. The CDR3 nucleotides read TGTGCCAGCAGCCGATGGACTAGCGGAAACAATGAGCAGTTCTTC. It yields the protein CASSRWTSGNNEQFF.